This T cell receptor (beta chain) was captured by sequencing in a study of blood T cell repertoires in COVID-19. V lost 8 bases to trimming and J lost 1 base, with 18 bases between them. CDR1 is LNHNV and CDR2 is YYDKDF in the germline V gene (reference sequence). CDR3 length equals 16 residues. TCRdb's copy holds only in-frame clones and misses some; the assay was immunoSEQ multiplex PCR. The sample gives around 70,000 clones, under 95% of which show up once; about 5% is in the top ten. This receptor was identified in a woman aged 55-70 years with active COVID-19. Sequenced sample: peripheral blood. The chain carries TRBV15 and TRBJ2-1; tentatively, D is TRBD1 (5 bases). The CDR3 protein is CATRNSKGWSYNEQFF. The DNA of the CDR3 is TGTGCCACCCGGAACTCAAAGGGGTGGTCCTACAATGAGCAGTTCTTC.